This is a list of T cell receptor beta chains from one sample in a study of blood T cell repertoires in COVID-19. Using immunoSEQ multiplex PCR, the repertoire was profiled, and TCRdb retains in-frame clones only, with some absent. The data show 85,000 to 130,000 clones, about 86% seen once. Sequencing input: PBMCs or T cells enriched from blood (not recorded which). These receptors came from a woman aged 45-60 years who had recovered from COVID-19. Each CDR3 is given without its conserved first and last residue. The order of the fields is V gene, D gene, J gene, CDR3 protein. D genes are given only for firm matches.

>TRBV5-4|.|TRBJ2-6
ASSLSWSSGANVLT
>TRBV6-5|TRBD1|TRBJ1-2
ASSLTGGENYGYT
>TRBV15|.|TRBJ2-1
ATSGGASYNEQF
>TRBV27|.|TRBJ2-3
ASSVGGTDTQY
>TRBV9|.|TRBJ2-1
ASSVDLAGFDEQF
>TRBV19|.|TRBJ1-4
ASSMSAGNNEKLF
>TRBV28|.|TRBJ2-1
ASSLAGLGYNEQF
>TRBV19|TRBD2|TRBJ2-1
ASSWLAGGKGEQF
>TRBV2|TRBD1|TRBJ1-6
ASSWTGENSPLH
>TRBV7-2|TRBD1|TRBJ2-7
ASSLQGANEQY
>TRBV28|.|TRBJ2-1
AILGVDEQF
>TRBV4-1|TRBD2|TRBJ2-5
ASSRALGGLDQETQY
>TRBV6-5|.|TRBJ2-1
ASGGGLSYNEQF
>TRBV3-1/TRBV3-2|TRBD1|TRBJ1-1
ASSQAQGRTEAF
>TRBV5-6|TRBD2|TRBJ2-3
ASRYQLAGGSPDTQY
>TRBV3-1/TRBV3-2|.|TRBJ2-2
ASSQGPQGNTGELF
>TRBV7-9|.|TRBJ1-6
ASSPSGDNSPLH
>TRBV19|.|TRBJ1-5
ASSNRWRGVEQPQH
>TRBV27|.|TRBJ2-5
ASSLRSQETQY
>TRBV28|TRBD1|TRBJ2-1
ASKGQGLGNEQF
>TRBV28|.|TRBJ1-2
GAGANYGYT
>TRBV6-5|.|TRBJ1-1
ASSNRENTEAF
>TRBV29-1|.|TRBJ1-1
SVDKGVKAF
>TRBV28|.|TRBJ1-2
ASSFDLAGLNYGYT
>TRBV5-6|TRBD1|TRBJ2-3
ASNWGQGSTDTQY
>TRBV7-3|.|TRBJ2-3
ASSQLGLTSADTQY
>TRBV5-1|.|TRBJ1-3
ASSLEAWGESGNTIY
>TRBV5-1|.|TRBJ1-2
ASSLNEYGYT
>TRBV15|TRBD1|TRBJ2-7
ATSHRDRAYEQY
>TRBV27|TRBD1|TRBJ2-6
ASSPGTGSGANVLT
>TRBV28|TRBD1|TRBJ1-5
ASRETGSPQPQH
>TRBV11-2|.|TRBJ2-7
ASSLVQDEQY
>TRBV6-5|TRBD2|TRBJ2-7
ASSATSGATYEQY
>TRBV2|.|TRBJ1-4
ASSEAHGQLEKLF
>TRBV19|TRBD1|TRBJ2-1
ASRDRGQGDEQF
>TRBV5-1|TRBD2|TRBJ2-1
ASSLERGVYNEQF
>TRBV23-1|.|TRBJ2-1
ASSQWGVPGFTREQF
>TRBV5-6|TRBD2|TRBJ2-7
ASSLRLAGTYEQY
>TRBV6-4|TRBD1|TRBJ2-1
ASSDSDRDRVF
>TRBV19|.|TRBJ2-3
GSAAVGTDTQY
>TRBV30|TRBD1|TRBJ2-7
AWKLQGALGEQY
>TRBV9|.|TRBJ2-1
ASRPGLEYNEQF
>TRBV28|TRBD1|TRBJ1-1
ASRPRDRANTEAF
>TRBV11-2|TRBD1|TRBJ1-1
ASSSQGARTEAF
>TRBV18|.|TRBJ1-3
ASSPHRVGDTIY
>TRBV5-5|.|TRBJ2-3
ASSPVEGWPDTQY
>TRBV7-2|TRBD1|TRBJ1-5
ASSLKGTGYHQPQH
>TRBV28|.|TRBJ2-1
ASRPLGTNTYNEQF
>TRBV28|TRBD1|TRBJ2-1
ASSAGTGSSNEQF
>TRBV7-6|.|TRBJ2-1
ASSPRQVVGNEQF
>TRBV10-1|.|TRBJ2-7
ASSESTEGSHEQY
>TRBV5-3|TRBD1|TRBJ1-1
ARSSETPGTGNTEAF
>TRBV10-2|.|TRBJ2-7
ASVGFHEQY
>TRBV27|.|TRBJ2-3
ASSLSPNSDTQY
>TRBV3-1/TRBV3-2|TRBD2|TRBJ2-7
ASSQVGLAGGYEQY